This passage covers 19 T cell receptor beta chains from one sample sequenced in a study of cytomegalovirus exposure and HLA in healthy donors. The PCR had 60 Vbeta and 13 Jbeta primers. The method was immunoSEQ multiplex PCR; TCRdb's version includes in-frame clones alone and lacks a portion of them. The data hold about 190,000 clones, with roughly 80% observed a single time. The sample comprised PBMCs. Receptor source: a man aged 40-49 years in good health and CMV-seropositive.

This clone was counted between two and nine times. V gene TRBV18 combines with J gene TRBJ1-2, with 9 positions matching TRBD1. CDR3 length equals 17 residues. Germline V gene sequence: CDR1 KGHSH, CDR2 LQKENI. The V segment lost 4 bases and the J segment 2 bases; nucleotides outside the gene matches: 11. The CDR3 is CASSLGTGTGMNYGYTF. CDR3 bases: TGTGCCAGCTCACTCGGAACCGGGACAGGGATGAACTATGGCTACACCTTC. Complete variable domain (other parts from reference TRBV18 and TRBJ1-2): NAGVMQNPRHLVRRRGQEARLRCSPMKGHSHVYWYRQLPEEGLKFMVYLQKENIIDESGMPKERFSAEFPKEGPSILRIQQVVRGDSAAYFCASSLGTGTGMNYGYTFGSGTRLTVV.

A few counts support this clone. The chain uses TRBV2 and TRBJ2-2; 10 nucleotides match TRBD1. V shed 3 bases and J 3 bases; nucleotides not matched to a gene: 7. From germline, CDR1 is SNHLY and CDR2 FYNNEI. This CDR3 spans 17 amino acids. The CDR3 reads CASSDVVGTGDTGELFF. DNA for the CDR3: TGTGCCAGCAGTGATGTAGTGGGGACAGGGGACACCGGGGAGCTGTTTTTT.

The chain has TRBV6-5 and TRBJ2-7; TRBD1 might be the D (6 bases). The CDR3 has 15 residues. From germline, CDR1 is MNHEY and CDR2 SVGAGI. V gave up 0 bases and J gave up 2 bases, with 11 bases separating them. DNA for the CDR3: TGTGCCAGCAGTTACTCGACAGGTCGTACCTACGAGCAGTACTTC. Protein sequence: CASSYSTGRTYEQYF.

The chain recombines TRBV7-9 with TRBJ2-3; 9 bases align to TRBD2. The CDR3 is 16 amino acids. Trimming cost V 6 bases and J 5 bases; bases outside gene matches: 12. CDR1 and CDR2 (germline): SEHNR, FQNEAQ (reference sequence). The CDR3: CASSPPGWRGGDTQYF. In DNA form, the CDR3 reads TGTGCCAGCAGTCCCCCGGGCTGGCGGGGGGGAGATACGCAGTATTTT.

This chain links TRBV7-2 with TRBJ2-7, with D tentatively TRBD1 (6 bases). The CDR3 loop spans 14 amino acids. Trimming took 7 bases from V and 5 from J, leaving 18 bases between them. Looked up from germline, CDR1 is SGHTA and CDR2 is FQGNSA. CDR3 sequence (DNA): TGTGCCAGCACCGAGGACAGATTACGACACGAGCAGTACTTC. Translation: CASTEDRLRHEQYF.

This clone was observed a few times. For the CDR3, the DNA is TGTGCCAGTAGTATAGGTGGGGGGGGGTGGGGAGAGCAGTTCTTC. Protein sequence: CASSIGGGGWGEQFF. The chain couples TRBV19 to TRBJ2-1, with 7 bases identical to TRBD2. CDR3 length equals 15 residues. Unmatched junction bases numbered 10, after V lost 1 base and J lost 10 bases. Germline CDR1 reads LNHDA; CDR2 reads SQIVND (reference sequence).

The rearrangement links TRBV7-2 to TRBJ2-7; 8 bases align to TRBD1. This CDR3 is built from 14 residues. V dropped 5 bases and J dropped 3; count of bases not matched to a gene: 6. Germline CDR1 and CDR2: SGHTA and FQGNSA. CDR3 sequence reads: CASSPRQGNYEQYF. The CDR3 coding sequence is TGTGCCAGCAGCCCCCGACAGGGGAACTACGAGCAGTACTTC. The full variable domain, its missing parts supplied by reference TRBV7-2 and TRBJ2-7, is GAGVSQSPSNKVTEKGKDVELRCDPISGHTALYWYRQSLGQGLEFLIYFQGNSAPDKSGLPSDRFSAERTGGSVSTLTIQRTQQEDSAVYLCASSPRQGNYEQYFGPGTRLTVT.

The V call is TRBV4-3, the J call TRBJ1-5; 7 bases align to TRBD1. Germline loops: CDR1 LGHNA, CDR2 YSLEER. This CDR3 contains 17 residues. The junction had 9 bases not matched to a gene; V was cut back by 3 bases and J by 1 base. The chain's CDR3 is CASSQRDKGASNQPQHF. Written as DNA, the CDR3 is TGCGCCAGCAGCCAGAGGGATAAGGGGGCAAGCAATCAGCCCCAGCATTTT.

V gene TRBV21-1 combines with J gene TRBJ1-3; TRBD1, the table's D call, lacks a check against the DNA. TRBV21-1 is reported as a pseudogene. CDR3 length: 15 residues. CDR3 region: CASSLQGLGGNTIYF. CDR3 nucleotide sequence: TGTGCCAGCAGCCTCCAGGGGTTGGGGGGAAACACCATATATTTT.

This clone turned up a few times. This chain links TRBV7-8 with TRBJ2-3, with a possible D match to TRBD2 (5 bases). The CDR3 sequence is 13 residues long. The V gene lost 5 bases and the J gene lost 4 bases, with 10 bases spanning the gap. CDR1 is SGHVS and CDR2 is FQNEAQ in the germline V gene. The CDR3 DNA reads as TGTGCCAGCAGCCCCGACGGGGCAGATACGCAGTATTTT. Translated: CASSPDGADTQYF.

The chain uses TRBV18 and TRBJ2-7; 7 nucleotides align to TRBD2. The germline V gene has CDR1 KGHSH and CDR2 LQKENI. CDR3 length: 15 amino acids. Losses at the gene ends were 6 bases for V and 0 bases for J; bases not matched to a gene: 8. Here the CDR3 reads CASSQPGLSSYEQYF. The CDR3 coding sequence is TGTGCCAGCTCGCAACCGGGACTATCCTCCTACGAGCAGTACTTC.

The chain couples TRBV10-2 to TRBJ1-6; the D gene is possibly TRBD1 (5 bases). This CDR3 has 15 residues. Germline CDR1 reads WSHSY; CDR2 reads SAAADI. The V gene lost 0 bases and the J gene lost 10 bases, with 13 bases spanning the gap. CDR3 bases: TGCGCCAGCAGTGAGTCGGGGAGGGGTAGATCACCCCTCCACTTT. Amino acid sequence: CASSESGRGRSPLHF.

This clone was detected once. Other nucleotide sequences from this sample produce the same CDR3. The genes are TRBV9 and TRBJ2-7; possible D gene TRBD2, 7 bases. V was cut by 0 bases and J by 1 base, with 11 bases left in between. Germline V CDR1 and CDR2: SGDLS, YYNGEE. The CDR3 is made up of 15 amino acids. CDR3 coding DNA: TGTGCCAGCAGCGTAGAGGAGGGGGGGTCCTACGAGCAGTACTTC. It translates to CASSVEEGGSYEQYF.

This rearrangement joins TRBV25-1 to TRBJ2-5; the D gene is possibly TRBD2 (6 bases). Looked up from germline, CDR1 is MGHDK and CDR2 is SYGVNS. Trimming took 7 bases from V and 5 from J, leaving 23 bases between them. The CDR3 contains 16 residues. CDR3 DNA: TGTGCCAGCACTTCAGTCTACGCGGGGAGGCCGGAGACCCAGTACTTC. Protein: CASTSVYAGRPETQYF.

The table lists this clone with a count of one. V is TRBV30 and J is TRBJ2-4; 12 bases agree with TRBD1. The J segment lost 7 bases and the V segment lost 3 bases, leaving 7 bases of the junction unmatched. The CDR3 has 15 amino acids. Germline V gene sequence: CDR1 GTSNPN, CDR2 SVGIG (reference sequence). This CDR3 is CAWSRDRGQTNIQYF. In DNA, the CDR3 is TGTGCCTGGAGCCGGGACAGGGGGCAAACGAACATTCAGTACTTC.

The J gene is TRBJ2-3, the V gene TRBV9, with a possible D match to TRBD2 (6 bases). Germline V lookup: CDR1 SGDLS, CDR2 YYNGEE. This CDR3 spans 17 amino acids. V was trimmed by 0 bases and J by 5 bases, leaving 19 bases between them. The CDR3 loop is CASSVAASLGGVDTQYF. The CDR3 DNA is TGTGCCAGCAGCGTAGCGGCCAGTCTCGGAGGGGTAGATACGCAGTATTTT.

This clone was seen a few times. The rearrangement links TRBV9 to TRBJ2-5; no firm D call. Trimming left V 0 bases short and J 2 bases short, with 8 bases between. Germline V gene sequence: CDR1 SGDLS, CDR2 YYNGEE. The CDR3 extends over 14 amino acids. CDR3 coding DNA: TGTGCCAGCAGCGTAGATACAGCTCAAGAGACCCAGTACTTC. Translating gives CASSVDTAQETQYF.

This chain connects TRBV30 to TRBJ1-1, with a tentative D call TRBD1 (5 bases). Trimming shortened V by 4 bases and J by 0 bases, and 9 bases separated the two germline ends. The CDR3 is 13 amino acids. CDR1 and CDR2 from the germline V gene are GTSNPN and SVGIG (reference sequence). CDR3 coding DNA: TGTGCCTGGACCTTAGGGGTGAACACTGAAGCTTTCTTT. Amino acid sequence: CAWTLGVNTEAFF. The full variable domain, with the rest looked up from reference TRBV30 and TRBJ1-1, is SQTIHQWPATLVQPVGSPLSLECTVEGTSNPNLYWYRQAAGRGLQLLFYSVGIGQISSEVPQNLSASRPQDRQFILSSKKLLLSDSGFYLCAWTLGVNTEAFFGQGTRLTVV.

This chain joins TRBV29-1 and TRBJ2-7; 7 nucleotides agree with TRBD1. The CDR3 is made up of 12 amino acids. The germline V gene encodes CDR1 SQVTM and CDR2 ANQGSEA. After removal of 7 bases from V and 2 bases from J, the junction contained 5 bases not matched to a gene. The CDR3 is CSAGQSAYEQYF. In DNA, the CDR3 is TGCAGCGCGGGACAGAGCGCCTACGAGCAGTACTTC.